What follows are 14 T cell receptor beta chains derived from one specimen sequenced in a study of shared clonotypes between healthy human individuals. Clones were read by immunoSEQ multiplex PCR, and TCRdb kept only the in-frame ones, dropping some. The sample lists nearly 1,000,000 clones, approximately 80% occurring once. Sequencing was done on a sample of memory CD4+ T cells sorted from blood. Subset meaning: CD45RA-negative fraction. The receptors originated from a man younger than 35 in good health.

The genes are TRBV6-1 and TRBJ2-5, with D perhaps matching TRBD1 (7 bases). The CDR3 runs to 18 residues. The germline CDR1 and CDR2 sequences are MNHNS and SASEGT. Trimming pared 0 bases from V and 3 bases from J, leaving 20 bases between. CDR3 sequence (DNA): TGTGCCAGCAGTGAAGCGAGACAGGGAGGAATAAGGGAAGAGACCCAGTACTTC. This codes for CASSEARQGGIREETQYF.

In its sample, this clone was seen many times. The chain recombines TRBV6-1 with TRBJ2-7, with unresolved D. Trimming left V 3 bases short and J 2 bases short, with 8 bases between. The CDR3 has 13 residues. Per the germline V gene, CDR1 is MNHNS and CDR2 is SASEGT. The CDR3 is CASSEGIAYEQYF. CDR3 bases: TGTGCCAGCAGTGAGGGCATAGCCTACGAGCAGTACTTC.

This clone was counted only a few times. This rearrangement joins TRBV6-1 to TRBJ1-5; 10 bases fit TRBD1. CDR1 is MNHNS, CDR2 SASEGT, per germline. The trim removed 4 bases at V and 2 bases at J, leaving 8 bases unmatched. There are 17 residues in the CDR3. CDR3 protein: CASSAGTGALGNQPQHF. The CDR3 DNA follows: TGTGCCAGCAGTGCCGGGACAGGGGCCCTAGGCAATCAGCCCCAGCATTTT.

In this sample, this clone turned up a few times. The limits of the CDR3 on the DNA are not certain, so only TCRdb's listed CDR3 is given. This chain joins TRBV7-9 and TRBJ2-5; TRBD1, the table's D call, lacks a check against the DNA. Including both end residues, the CDR3 is 14 amino acids long. The germline V gene has CDR1 SEHNR and CDR2 FQNEAQ (reference sequence). CDR3: CASSSGQGILAQYF.

The rearrangement links TRBV30 to TRBJ2-5, with TRBD2 matching over 7 bases. The CDR3 runs to 13 residues. Losses at the gene ends were 3 bases for V and 5 bases for J; bases not matched to a gene: 6. CDR1 and CDR2 from the germline V gene are GTSNPN and SVGIG (reference sequence). In DNA form, the CDR3 reads TGTGCCTGGAGCTCATGGGAGGGGGAGACCCAGTACTTC. As protein: CAWSSWEGETQYF.

This rearrangement joins TRBV5-4 to TRBJ2-3; D remains ambiguous. Germline-derived CDR1 and CDR2 are SGHNT and YYREEE (reference sequence). The CDR3 length is 12 residues. V gave up 0 bases and J gave up 6 bases, with 5 bases separating them. Written as DNA, the CDR3 is TGTGCCAGCAGCTTGGAGTCCGATACGCAGTATTTT. This encodes CASSLESDTQYF.

This chain connects TRBV29-1 to TRBJ2-5; the match to TRBD2 covers 11 bases. CDR3 length equals 13 residues. Germline V gives CDR1 SQVTM, CDR2 ANQGSEA. J was trimmed by 3 bases and V by 8 bases; bases with no gene match: 5. CDR3 protein: CSFGTSGKETQYF. Here the CDR3 DNA reads TGCAGCTTTGGGACTAGCGGTAAAGAGACCCAGTACTTC.

The chain uses TRBV2 and TRBJ2-1; TRBD2 agrees at 9 bases. The CDR3 is 15 residues long. V shed 5 bases, J shed 6 bases, and the junction held 8 bases outside the gene matches. Germline V gives CDR1 SNHLY, CDR2 FYNNEI. CDR3 in amino acids: CASSRIAGVFNEQFF. The CDR3 DNA is TGTGCCAGCAGTAGAATAGCGGGGGTGTTCAATGAGCAGTTCTTC.

V usage is TRBV9 and J usage is TRBJ1-1, with 9 nucleotides matching TRBD1. Germline lookup yields CDR1 SGDLS and CDR2 YYNGEE. V was pared by 3 bases and J by 0 bases, with 6 bases of the junction left unmatched. There are 16 residues in the CDR3. The CDR3 DNA reads TGTGCCAGCAGCGCTCGACAGGGGGAGGTGAACACTGAAGCTTTCTTT. Translation: CASSARQGEVNTEAFF.

In nucleotides, the CDR3 is TGTGCCATCAGGAGGGAGGCCAATCAGCCCCAGCATTTT. Amino acid sequence: CAIRREANQPQHF. The chain couples TRBV10-3 to TRBJ1-5; no firm D call. Trimming removed 6 bases from V and 3 bases from J, with 9 bases in between. CDR3 length: 13 amino acids. Germline loops: CDR1 ENHRY, CDR2 SYGVKD.

V is TRBV7-8 and J is TRBJ2-5, with TRBD1 matching 9 bases. The CDR3 is 15 amino acids. The ends lost 2 bases at V and 1 base at J; junction bases unmatched: 2. Germline CDR1 reads SGHVS; CDR2 reads FQNEAQ. Written as DNA, the CDR3 is TGTGCCAGCAGCTTAAGGACAGGGGTCCAAGAGACCCAGTACTTC. Translating gives CASSLRTGVQETQYF.

The V call is TRBV10-2, the J call TRBJ2-3, with D possibly TRBD2 on 5 matching bases. The germline V and J ends were trimmed by 2 bases and 2 bases, with 11 bases remaining between them. The germline V gene has CDR1 WSHSY and CDR2 SAAADI. CDR3 size: 15 residues. CDR3 nucleotides: TGCGCCAGCAGTGAGCTAGCCAGAGTCACAGATACGCAGTATTTT. Residues: CASSELARVTDTQYF.

This clone was detected only a few times. This chain links TRBV7-9 with TRBJ1-6; possible D gene TRBD1, 5 bases. CDR1 and CDR2 from the germline V gene are SEHNR and FQNEAQ (reference sequence). V was pared by 5 bases and J by 4 bases, with 9 bases between. The CDR3 is made up of 14 amino acids. CDR3 nucleotide sequence: TGTGCCAGCAGCCAACAGGCGTATAATTCACCCCTCCACTTT. Translating gives CASSQQAYNSPLHF.

The chain links TRBV11-3 to TRBJ2-7; TRBD1 might be the D (5 bases). Trimming stripped 2 bases from V and 1 base from J, with 15 bases between. Per the germline V gene, CDR1 is SGHNT and CDR2 is YENEEA. CDR3 length: 16 amino acids. Written as DNA, the CDR3 is TGTGCCAGCAGCTTAAAATCCGCAGGGAAATCCTACGAGCAGTACTTC. It yields the protein CASSLKSAGKSYEQYF.